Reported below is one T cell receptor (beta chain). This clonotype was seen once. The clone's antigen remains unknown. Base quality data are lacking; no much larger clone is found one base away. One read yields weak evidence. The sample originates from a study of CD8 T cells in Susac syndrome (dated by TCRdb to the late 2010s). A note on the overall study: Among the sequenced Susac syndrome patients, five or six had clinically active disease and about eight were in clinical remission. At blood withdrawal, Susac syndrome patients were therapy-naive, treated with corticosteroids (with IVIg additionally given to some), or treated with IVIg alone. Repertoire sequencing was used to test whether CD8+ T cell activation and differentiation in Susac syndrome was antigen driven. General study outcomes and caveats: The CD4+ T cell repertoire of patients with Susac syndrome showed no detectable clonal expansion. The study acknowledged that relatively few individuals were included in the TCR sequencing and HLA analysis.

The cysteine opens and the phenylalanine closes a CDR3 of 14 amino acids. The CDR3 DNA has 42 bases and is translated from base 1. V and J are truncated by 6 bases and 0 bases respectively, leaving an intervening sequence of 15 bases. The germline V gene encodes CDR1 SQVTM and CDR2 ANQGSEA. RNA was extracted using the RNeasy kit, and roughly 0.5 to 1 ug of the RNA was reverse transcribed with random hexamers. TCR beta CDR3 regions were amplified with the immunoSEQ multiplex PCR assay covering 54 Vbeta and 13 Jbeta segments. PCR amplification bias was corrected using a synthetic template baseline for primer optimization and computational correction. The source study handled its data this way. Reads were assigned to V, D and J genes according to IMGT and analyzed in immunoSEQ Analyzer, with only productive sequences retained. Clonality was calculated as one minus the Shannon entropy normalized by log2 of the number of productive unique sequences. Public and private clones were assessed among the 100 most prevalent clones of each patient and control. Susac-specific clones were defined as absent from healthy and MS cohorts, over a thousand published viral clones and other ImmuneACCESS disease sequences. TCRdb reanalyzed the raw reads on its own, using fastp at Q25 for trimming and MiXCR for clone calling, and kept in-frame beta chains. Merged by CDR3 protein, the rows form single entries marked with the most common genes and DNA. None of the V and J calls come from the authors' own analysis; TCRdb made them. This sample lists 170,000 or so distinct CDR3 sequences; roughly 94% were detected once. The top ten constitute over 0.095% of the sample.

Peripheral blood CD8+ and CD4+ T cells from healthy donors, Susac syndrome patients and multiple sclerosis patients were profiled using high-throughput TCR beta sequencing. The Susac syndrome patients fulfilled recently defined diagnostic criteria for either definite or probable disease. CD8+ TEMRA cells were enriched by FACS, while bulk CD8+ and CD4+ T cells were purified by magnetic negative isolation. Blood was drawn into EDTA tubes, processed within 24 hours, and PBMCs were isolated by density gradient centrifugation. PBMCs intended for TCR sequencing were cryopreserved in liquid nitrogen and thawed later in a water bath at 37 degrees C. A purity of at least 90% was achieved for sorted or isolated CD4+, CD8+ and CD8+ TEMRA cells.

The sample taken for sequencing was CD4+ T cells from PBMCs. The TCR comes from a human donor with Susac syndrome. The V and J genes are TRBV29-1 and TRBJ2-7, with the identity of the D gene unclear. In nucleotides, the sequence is TGCAGCGTCACTACGACATACAGCTCCTACGAGCAGTACTTC. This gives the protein CSVTTTYSSYEQYF.